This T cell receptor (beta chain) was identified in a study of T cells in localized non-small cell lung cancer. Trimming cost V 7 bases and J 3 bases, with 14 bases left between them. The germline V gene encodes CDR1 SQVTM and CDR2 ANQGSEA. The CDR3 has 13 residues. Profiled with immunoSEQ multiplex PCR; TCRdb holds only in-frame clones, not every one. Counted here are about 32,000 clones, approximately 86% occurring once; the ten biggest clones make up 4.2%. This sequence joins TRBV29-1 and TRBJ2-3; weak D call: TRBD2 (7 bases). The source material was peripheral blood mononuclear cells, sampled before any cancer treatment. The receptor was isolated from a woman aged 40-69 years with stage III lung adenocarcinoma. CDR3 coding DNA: TGCAGCGCGTGGGGGGGCTGGACAGATACGCAGTATTTT. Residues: CSAWGGWTDTQYF.